This T cell receptor beta chain was recorded in a study of blood T cells in healthy people across ages (dated by TCRdb to 2015 to 2017). Some background on the complete study: In model experiments, template switching captured about one uniquely barcoded TCR beta cDNA molecule for every two T cells. Using deep sequencing normalized with unique cDNA molecular identifiers, the study measured how TCR beta repertoire diversity changes with age. Donors were grouped into four age groups: young (average roughly 17 years), middle-aged (about 38), aged (around 60) and long-lived (82). The study analyzed two additional independent replicas of 1 million unique cDNA reads from the same blood draw for two donors, one aged 18 to 30 and one aged 80 or older.

Taken from the germline V gene, the CDR1 and CDR2 loops are SGHNT and YENEEA. Trimming at the junction amounts to 7 bases on V and 5 bases on J, and the germline ends lie 14 bases apart. Including cysteine and phenylalanine, the CDR3 has 13 amino acids. The only DNA kept is the CDR3, 39 bases in frame from the first base. The roughly 42 donors, aged about 6 to 95 years, were systemically healthy Caucasian individuals from Russia. Each donor gave approximately 9.3 milliliters of peripheral blood, collected into EDTA-treated Vacutainer tubes. Ficoll-Paque density-gradient centrifugation was used to isolate PBMCs, with at least 6.5 million obtained per sample. Total RNA, at least 6 micrograms per sample, was extracted from PBMCs with Trizol reagent. For every donor, an aliquot of PBMCs went through flow cytometry to measure the percentages of naive CD45RAhigh/CD27high T cells. The receptor library was made with 5' RACE. Instrument on record: Illumina HiSeq 2500. The second PCR ran for roughly 7 to 11 cycles and used a J-beta primer mix along with a sample-barcoded 5' primer. A unique molecular identifier was introduced onto each TCR beta cDNA molecule by a template-switch 5' adaptor carrying 12 random nucleotides. At least 2.5 million CDR3-containing paired-end reads were obtained from each sample. All of the RNA was converted into first-strand cDNA using the Mint cDNA synthesis kit, with a TRBC-specific oligonucleotide serving as the primer. All cDNA was treated with uracil-DNA glycosylase and then went through a first 18-cycle PCR with the universal primers M1SS and BC2_uni_R. The study's own analysis went as follows. Normalization of each sample was performed by random selection of 1 million high-quality reads, each carrying a distinct molecular identifier. Reads sharing molecular identifiers were discarded rather than binned into consensus sequences. CDR3 identification, clonotype clustering and error correction used MiTCR with a Q25 quality threshold and the strictest error-elimination algorithm. A nonparametric unseen species model with Euler transformation was used to estimate a lower bound on total TCR beta diversity. The public reads were quality trimmed at Q25 with fastp and then assembled into clones with MiXCR by TCRdb, keeping productive beta chains. Rows are unified per CDR3 protein, each entry keeping the most common DNA and genes. Here the V and J calls rest on TCRdb's processing, not on the authors' analysis. The sample profile shows some 760,000 distinct CDR3 sequences; around 25% of them were found once. The ten largest account for more than 7.5% of the sample.

This clonotype has only a few counts. The target of this receptor is not known. Base-call qualities are not available, and no considerably larger clone is one nucleotide away. Points the paper makes about the study in general: Since profiling was done on bulk unsorted PBMCs, naive and antigen-experienced compartments could not be conclusively compared. The long-lived group showed more naive CD4+ T cells, fewer expanded clones and increased TCR diversity than the aged group, suggesting age selection. As age increased, observed TCR beta diversity per million T cells dropped in a roughly linear way, and a significant reduction was already evident by age 40. Estimates of total diversity based on one million sequenced T cells were considered lower bounds and underestimates. Donor CMV infection status was unknown, potentially confounding age-related changes in expanded clonotypes. Observed TCR beta diversity correlated strongly with the percentage of naive T cells measured by flow cytometry.

These same records also appear under a second study, on T cells of mothers and their children. As the second paper documents: Nine systemically healthy Caucasian individuals, comprising three mothers and their six children, were included as donors. cDNA synthesis consumed the entire amount of extracted RNA, loaded at about 1.6 ug RNA in each 15 ul reaction. In the second PCR, the M1S primer added sample barcodes and 2-4 random nucleotides. More than 8 million TCR beta CDR3 reads were obtained from each mother, and about 3 million reads were obtained from each child. In both related and unrelated pairs, thymic selection shapes the output of TCR recombination in a similar way, with inherited differences having only a minor effect. Normalized repertoire overlap was always slightly but never significantly higher in related than unrelated mother-child pairs. No persistent microchimeric T cell clones were found, with a detection sensitivity of around 100 clones per million clonotypes. The study used deep NGS to compare TCR beta repertoires of mothers and children, seeking features distinguishing related mother-child pairs from unrelated individuals. On average, the children were about 12 +/- 4 years old, while the mothers were roughly 40 +/- 4 years old. After adapter ligation with NEBNext reagents, the libraries were sequenced on Illumina HiSeq 2000 with 100+100 nt paired-end reads. To prevent cross-contamination, the mother and child libraries were prepared a month apart and were sequenced in separate runs. For each donor, between roughly 500,000 and 2,200,000 distinct TCR beta clonotypes were identified. Naive TCR beta clonotypes were estimated from low-frequency clonotypes matched to each donor's FACS-determined naive share, without sorting.

Sequenced: blood. The chain couples TRBV11-3 to TRBJ1-1; confidence is insufficient to name the D gene. The source is a boy aged 5 to 17 in good health. The nucleotide sequence reads TGTGCCAGCACGAAAGGGAGTGAAACTGAAGCTTTCTTT. It translates as CASTKGSETEAFF.